Below, one TCR beta chain is given with its context. Its antigen is currently not known. The sample holds no much larger clone one base away, and base qualities are not on file. This sample is drawn from a study of cytomegalovirus exposure and HLA in healthy donors (TCRdb year 2017). Regarding the complete study: According to an earlier analysis of around 600 of the donors, some 180 million T cells yielded 117 million unique TCR beta sequences and 276 Gb of sequence data. An early release covering approximately 600 HLA-typed donors comprised 250 to 350 gigabases of sequencing data and 65 million to 100 million unique TCR sequences. Of the 300 to 450 genotyped donors, less than 90% were placed in the genetic ancestry cluster associated with self-reported Caucasian donors. The study was designed to test whether signatures of past pathogen exposure could be identified by cataloging public T cell receptors. The study used immunosequencing to profile the T cell repertoires of 666 subjects and linked those repertoires to cytomegalovirus serostatus. Along with the roughly 670-subject first cohort, a separate validation cohort of 120 different subjects was used. High-throughput TCR immunosequencing, statistical association of individual TCRs with disease status, and machine learning were combined to predict cytomegalovirus infection status. To study patterns of TCR occurrence, a later analysis re-analyzed previously published TCR beta repertoires from around 660 donors and added high-resolution HLA genotyping. The later analysis used no new phenotypic data to find candidate immune exposures, relying instead on TCR beta sequences and their occurrence across donors. In an earlier analysis of roughly 580 of the donors, high-throughput TCR beta sequencing was used to judge whether each TCR beta V gene segment behaved as functional or pseudogenic. Donor age, sex, ethnicity and CMV serostatus were compiled together with the repertoire data. A later genetic analysis used genome-wide SNP genotypes for about 55% of the 666 donors, treating that subset as a discovery cohort. All discovery cohort repertoires had been generated using a single sequencing platform. Both class I and class II loci were covered by HLA typing, at four-digit resolution. The number of typed donors differed by locus: roughly 629-640 for A, B, C, DRB1 and DQB1; about 520 for DQA1; roughly 600 for DPA1; and about 470 for DPB1. Several DR-DQ haplotypes were handled as single units for association and clustering because linkage in the cohort was strong. On average, roughly 240,000 unique TCR beta nucleotide sequences were sequenced per donor among a few hundred genotyped donors of the cohort, with roughly 20% of those sequences being non-productive. Beyond this particular receptor, the publication reports: A total of 164 TCR beta chains were listed by the study as associated with cytomegalovirus. In a later genetic analysis, a missense DCLRE1C variant was associated with V-gene and J-gene trimming of TCR beta chains, and the association was replicated in an independent cohort. In both the original and validation cohorts, the classifier was reported to diagnose cytomegalovirus status with high specificity and sensitivity. HLA typing was unavailable for some donors at each locus, so association tests used only the typed subset. The cohort was sequenced for TCR beta chains only, and without alpha or paired-chain data the features that could be detected were limited. Roughly uniform sequencing depth across donors was assumed in presence/absence analyses, although this assumption may not hold. Several of the top co-occurrence clusters appeared to be linked to parvovirus B19, influenza, CMV and Epstein-Barr virus, according to a later analysis. A later analysis associated 15,000 to 20,000 TCR beta sequences with specific HLA alleles at a false discovery rate of 0.05. Across donors, most TCR sequences were observed very rarely, whereas some public TCRs were present in many individuals. Linkage disequilibrium might explain the correlated functional status among segregating V segments, but an unknown experimental factor could not be ruled out. The sequencing pipeline was judged likely to have produced a cluster of highly shared sequence variants as a technical artifact. Strong co-occurrence of HLA alleles, especially DR and DQ, made assigning TCR associations to individual alleles difficult. In a later genetic analysis, fewer N-insertions in productive TCRs were reported among donors in an Asian-associated ancestry cluster than the roughly 710-donor mean. Because counts were too low, under 20 rarely observed V segments, including chromosome 9 orphons, were left out of the earlier analysis of some 640 of the donors. A further reported finding was that TCR beta sequences accurately predicted the HLA-A and HLA-B alleles for most subjects in the first cohort. In vitro tests confirmed that three of the cytomegalovirus-associated TCR beta chains recognize cytomegalovirus antigens. Broadly in line with IMGT annotations, most TCR beta V segments showed up in productive rearrangements about 87% or about 30% of the time in an earlier analysis of around 550 of the donors. According to the authors, the approach could potentially be generalized to other disease states and immunological phenotypes. In a later analysis, TCR association rates were found to vary across HLA loci, with the most associated TCRs seen for DRB1 alleles and the fewest for HLA-C alleles. In a later analysis, most CMV-associated TCR beta chains were found to appear HLA-restricted, with HLA associations seemingly driven largely by CMV exposure. For the cohort, immune exposure information was limited to CMV serostatus. In a later analysis, HLA-associated TCR beta chains showed more clonal expansion and lower generation probabilities than non-associated chains that were equally common.

The library relied on the immunoSEQ multiplex PCR assay. For the multiplex PCR, a mixture combining 60 forward primers for TCR Vbeta segments and 13 reverse primers for TCR Jbeta segments was used. A multiplex PCR assay on genomic DNA amplified the CDR3 region of rearranged TCR beta genes. Amplified TCR beta libraries were sequenced as 87-base-pair reads on the Illumina HiSeq System. On the authors' methods: Across the 500 to 750 repertoires, a later analysis counted tens of millions of unique TCR beta chains, approximately 12 million of which were shared by at least two donors. A nearest-neighbor algorithm error-corrected the raw reads and collapsed the reads into unique sequences, merging closely related sequences to remove PCR and sequencing errors. To assign V, D and J gene segments, CDR3 sequences were aligned to IMGT reference sequences. For a sequence to be retained, a match of at least six nucleotides to both a V gene segment and a J gene segment was required. Rearrangements were called productive when the CDR3 lacked stop codons and stayed in frame with V and J; all others were non-productive. Following IMGT convention, CDR3 was defined as the stretch from the second conserved V-encoded cysteine to the conserved J-encoded phenylalanine. The earlier analysis of a few hundred of the donors excluded any sequence lacking an unambiguous match to a single V gene segment. An earlier analysis of under 750 of the donors called V segments functional above 56.7% productive rearrangements and segregating when the between-donor standard deviation exceeded 5%. A statistical classification framework was developed to diagnose cytomegalovirus status using the catalog of TCR beta chain sequences. In a later analysis, TCR nucleotide sequences were compared against IMGT/GENE-DB human TR gene sequences so that V and J genes could be assigned. In a later analysis, CDR3 sequences and most-parsimonious VDJ recombination scenarios were assigned using the TCRdist pipeline. A later analysis defined each TCR beta chain by its CDR3 amino acid sequence plus V-gene family, and excluded reads lacking a unique V-gene family. In a later analysis, a few hundred highly shared, low-generation-probability nucleotide sequences were removed to address suspected cross-contamination and a sequencing artifact. For each public chain, a later analysis derived a clonal expansion index from normalized ranks of inferred template counts within each repertoire. A later analysis computed generation probabilities with a VDJ recombination model fitted to out-of-frame rearrangements, and checked the results against IGoR. A later analysis scored TCR-TCR, TCR-HLA and TCR-CMV co-occurrence with hypergeometric tests, applying a repertoire-size bias correction to TCR pairs. In a later analysis, false discovery rates were estimated by permuting HLA or CMV assignments 20 times. In a later analysis, co-occurring TCRs were grouped using DBSCAN, with TCRdist sequence similarity added in when clustering inside HLA-allele-positive subsets. Co-occurrence clustering excluded repertoires with fewer than 30,000 or more than 120,000 public chains, plus five with anomalous nucleotide sharing. This immuneACCESS table, as held by TCRdb, lists in-frame sequences with V and J called but not all clones. Of the missing ones, under half trace to an unresolved V gene in checked studies; the others have no known cause. Clone size and V and J calls were adopted from that table, with D and trimming inferred from the DNA. The sample yields 70,000 to 80,000 clones; about four fifths were counted once. The top ten constitute about 1.9% of the sample.

The cohort comprised approximately 700 healthy bone marrow donors. At the time of sampling, every cohort member was nominally healthy, though immune exposures that went unrecorded were likely present. The donor tested CMV seronegative and was one of the 352 seronegative cohort members. Each donor provided a peripheral blood sample, and peripheral blood mononuclear cells were used for TCR beta sequencing. Genomic DNA was extracted from the blood cell samples with the Qiagen DNeasy Blood Extraction Kit. Source material: PBMCs. The clonotype originates from a man younger than 30 in good health and CMV-seronegative.

This receptor carries the CDR3 CASSEQGDYGYTF. In nucleotides, the sequence is TGCGCCAGCAGTGAACAGGGGGACTATGGCTACACCTTC. This chain is built from TRBV10-2 and TRBJ1-2; TRBD1 fits 8 bases in the junction. The germline V and J ends show losses of 3 bases and 3 bases respectively, and no gene match explains 0 bases of the junction. CDR1 and CDR2 (WSHSY, SAAADI) derive from the germline V gene. Taken from cysteine to phenylalanine, the CDR3 has 13 residues. The retained sequence is limited to the CDR3, 39 bases, with the frame set at the first base.